These 25 T cell receptor beta chains were all obtained from the same sample, sequenced in a study of type 1 and type 2 diabetes patients. Amplification started from genomic DNA. A primer set of 30 forward and 13 reverse primers amplified the CDR3. MiXCR, applied by TCRdb to the multiplex PCR reads, yields one record per CDR3 protein. Of fewer than 300,000 distinct CDR3 sequences detected, around 47% appear once; the ten largest clones hold roughly 13%. Material for sequencing was peripheral blood mononuclear cells (PBMCs). The receptor set was obtained from a man aged 18 to 29 with type 2 diabetes.

This clonotype has only a few counts. The chain combines TRBV6-2 or TRBV6-3 with TRBJ2-5; the D is unclear. The germline V gene encodes CDR1 MNHEY and CDR2 SVGEGT. This CDR3 spans 13 amino acids. V was cut by 5 bases and J by 5 bases, with 12 bases left in between. CDR3 bases: TGTGCCAGCAGTCCATTGGAAAGGGAGACCCAGTACTTC. The encoded protein is CASSPLERETQYF.

The V gene is TRBV6-1, the J gene TRBJ2-3, with 8 bases identical to TRBD1. The V and J ends lost 4 bases and 3 bases, in that order; junction bases with no gene match: 9. CDR3 length: 16 amino acids. Germline V lookup: CDR1 MNHNS, CDR2 SASEGT. CDR3 region: CASSARDRLITDTQYF. In nucleotides, the CDR3 is TGTGCCAGCAGTGCCCGGGACAGGCTTATTACAGATACGCAGTATTTT.

The gene calls are TRBV12-5 and TRBJ2-5; 12 nucleotides align to TRBD2. This CDR3 is 17 amino acids long. With 6 bases clipped from V and 2 bases from J, the junction kept 10 bases outside the gene matches. Germline V gives CDR1 LGHNT, CDR2 FRNRAP. As DNA, the CDR3 is TGTGCTAGTGGCTTCTTTGGACTAGCGGGAAATCAAGAGACCCAGTACTTC. Its protein is CASGFFGLAGNQETQYF.

This clonotype has at least ten counts. The chain combines TRBV10-1 with TRBJ2-1, with D possibly being TRBD1 or TRBD2 (5 bases each). The CDR3 has 13 residues. Germline V gives CDR1 WNHNN, CDR2 SYGVQD (reference sequence). With 0 bases removed from V and 5 bases from J, the gap between germline ends came to 5 bases. The CDR3 is CASSESGHNEQFF. CDR3 DNA: TGCGCCAGCAGTGAGTCGGGACACAATGAGCAGTTCTTC.

This clonotype has ten or more counts. The chain combines TRBV10-1 with TRBJ1-1, with D uncertain. Germline V gene data show CDR1 as WNHNN and CDR2 as SYGVQD (reference sequence). V lost 0 bases to trimming and J lost 5 bases, with 10 bases between them. CDR3 length: 14 amino acids. CDR3 sequence (DNA): TGCGCCAGCAGTGAGTCGGGCCGAGGGACTGAAGCTTTCTTT. Translating gives CASSESGRGTEAFF.

As to this clonotype: At one end, the junction sequence differs from germline, possibly due to a read error. This sequence joins TRBV27 and TRBJ2-7; TRBD2 matches 9 bases. The CDR3 loop spans 13 amino acids. CDR1 is MNHEY and CDR2 is SMNVEV in the germline V gene (reference sequence). CDR3 nucleotides: TGTCCCAGCACAACTAGCGGGTTGGACGAGCAGTACTTC. Translation gives CPSTTSGLDEQYF.

The chain joins TRBV27 to TRBJ2-7, with D unclear. From germline, CDR1 is MNHEY and CDR2 SMNVEV (reference sequence). Trimming shortened V by 1 base and J by 3 bases, and 10 bases separated the two germline ends. This CDR3 has 14 amino acids. CDR3 sequence (DNA): TGTGCCAGCAGTTTATATGGGCAGAGCTACGAGCAGTACTTC. It specifies CASSLYGQSYEQYF.

The chain joins TRBV6-2 or TRBV6-3 to TRBJ2-7, with TRBD1 identical over 7 bases. Trimming cost V 5 bases and J 4 bases; bases outside gene matches: 8. Germline V gene data show CDR1 as MNHEY and CDR2 as SVGEGT. There are 14 residues in the CDR3. CDR3 loop: CASSRQGSLYEQYF. CDR3 DNA sequence: TGTGCCAGCAGTAGACAGGGTTCTCTTTACGAGCAGTACTTC.

This chain connects TRBV9 to TRBJ2-1; the match to TRBD1 covers 7 bases. Trimming removed 0 bases from V and 8 bases from J; junction bases left unmatched: 2. Germline V gives CDR1 SGDLS, CDR2 YYNGEE. The CDR3 spans 13 residues. The CDR3 region is CASSVEGADEQFF. The CDR3 coding sequence is TGTGCCAGCAGCGTAGAGGGGGCAGATGAGCAGTTCTTC.

Worth noting for this clonotype: The conserved phenylalanine or tryptophan is not found at the CDR3 terminus, so this likely reflects a read error. This chain uses TRBV2 with TRBJ1-1, with TRBD1 matching over 10 bases. Germline V gives CDR1 SNHLY, CDR2 FYNNEI. Unmatched junction bases numbered 10, after V lost 1 base and J lost 8 bases. The CDR3 contains 16 residues. The DNA for the CDR3 is TGTGCCAGCAGTGAAGGAGAGGGACAGGGGTCACCCGAAGCTTTCCTT. This encodes CASSEGEGQGSPEAFL.

This clonotype has at least ten counts. V and J are TRBV2 and TRBJ2-6, with unresolved D. Deletions cut 10 bases from V and 0 bases from J, with 10 bases between. Germline V CDR1 and CDR2: SNHLY, FYNNEI. There are 14 residues in the CDR3. The CDR3 DNA reads TGTGCCAAGACGTTGAACTCTGGGGCCAACGTCCTGACTTTC. Its translation: CAKTLNSGANVLTF.

The V and J genes are TRBV7-2 and TRBJ2-7; 8 bases map to TRBD1. The CDR3 has 15 amino acids. Per germline, CDR1 SGHTA and CDR2 FQGNSA. Unmatched junction bases numbered 10, after V lost 5 bases and J lost 4 bases. The CDR3 is CASSTTGTGKYEQYF. The CDR3 region has the DNA TGTGCCAGCAGCACCACCGGGACAGGAAAGTACGAGCAGTACTTC.

J is TRBJ2-7 and V is TRBV19, with 10 bases aligning to TRBD2. V dropped 3 bases and J dropped 2; count of bases not matched to a gene: 4. The CDR3 spans 15 residues. In germline, CDR1 is LNHDA, CDR2 SQIVND (reference sequence). CDR3: CASSIGTSGTYEQYF. The CDR3 DNA reads TGTGCCAGTAGTATCGGAACTAGCGGGACCTACGAGCAGTACTTC.

This clonotype showed up just a few times. J is TRBJ2-7 and V is TRBV6-5, with D perhaps TRBD2 (5 bases). Germline CDR1 and CDR2: MNHEY and SVGAGI. The V end lost 1 base, the J end lost 1 base, and 11 bases lay between the germline ends. CDR3 length equals 15 residues. The CDR3 nucleotides are TGTGCCAGCAGTTACTATGGGAGCCGATCCTACGAGCAGTACTTC. Translated: CASSYYGSRSYEQYF.

The sample holds many counts of this clonotype. The rearrangement uses TRBV30 and TRBJ1-1; D not resolved. This CDR3 region has 12 residues. Trimming left V 1 base short and J 1 base short, with 4 bases between. CDR1 is GTSNPN, CDR2 SVGIG, per germline (reference sequence). Here the CDR3 DNA reads TGTGCCTGGAGTGGGGGGAACACTGAAGCTTTCTTT. Translated, it gives CAWSGGNTEAFF.

CDR3 in amino acids: CASGLKETGRSQPQHF. As DNA, the CDR3 is TGTGCTAGTGGTCTAAAGGAGACAGGTCGGAGCCAGCCCCAGCATTTT. The chain carries TRBV12-5 and TRBJ1-5; a weak D match, TRBD1 (6 bases). The CDR3 runs 16 residues. Trimming removed 5 bases from V and 7 bases from J, with 21 bases in between. In germline, CDR1 is LGHNT, CDR2 FRNRAP.

The rearrangement uses TRBV12-3 or TRBV12-4 and TRBJ1-5, with D uncertain. Between the trimmed V and J ends, which lost 3 bases and 5 bases, there was a span of 11 bases. The CDR3 sequence is 14 residues long. The CDR3 bases are TGTGCCAGCAGTTTGGGTAAGGGTTATCAGCCCCAGCATTTT. Its translation: CASSLGKGYQPQHF.

Only a few counts were recorded for this clonotype. This chain links TRBV20-1 with TRBJ2-7; D call uncertain. The CDR3 spans 11 residues. V was cut by 4 bases and J by 6 bases, with 10 bases left in between. CDR1 is DFQATT and CDR2 is SNEGSKA in the germline V gene (reference sequence). In DNA form, the CDR3 reads TGCAGTGCTACGCTTACGTTCGAGCAGTACTTC. Residues: CSATLTFEQYF.

This clonotype has just a few counts. This chain connects TRBV6-1 to TRBJ2-7, with a tentative D call TRBD2 (7 bases). CDR1 and CDR2 (germline): MNHNS, SASEGT. This CDR3 is 15 amino acids long. V gave up 8 bases and J gave up 3 bases, with 20 bases separating them. The CDR3 protein is CASGGSGGQIYEQYF. CDR3 bases: TGTGCCAGCGGTGGGTCGGGGGGACAAATCTACGAGCAGTACTTC.

The rearrangement uses TRBV6-1 and TRBJ1-2; TRBD1 matches 9 bases. This CDR3 has 17 residues. Germline V CDR1 and CDR2: MNHNS, SASEGT. V trimming: 7 bases; J trimming: 8 bases; junction bases outside the gene matches: 20. The chain's CDR3 is CASISSSFAGQGNGYTF. The CDR3 DNA follows: TGTGCCAGCATATCCTCCAGCTTTGCGGGACAGGGTAACGGCTACACCTTC.

A note on this clonotype: Since the CDR3 does not end with the conserved phenylalanine or tryptophan, this likely comes from a read error. The rearrangement uses TRBV19 and TRBJ2-7; D is undetermined. Matching the DNA end better, TRBJ2-5 makes the J call doubtful. Germline CDR1 reads LNHDA; CDR2 reads SQIVND (reference sequence). This CDR3 contains 14 residues. This CDR3 reads CASSETPGPGTQYL. DNA of the CDR3: TGTGCCAGCAGTGAAACACCCGGCCCCGGGACCCAGTACCTC.

This chain joins TRBV13 and TRBJ2-1, with a weak D call TRBD1 (6 bases). The V and J ends lost 4 bases and 14 bases respectively, with 21 bases between them. CDR1 PRHDT and CDR2 FYEKMQ come from the germline V gene (reference sequence). CDR3 length equals 14 residues. CDR3 protein: CASSSLLGQKEEFF. The CDR3 nucleotides are TGTGCCAGCAGCTCCCTCCTAGGACAGAAGGAGGAGTTCTTC.

This clonotype occurred a few times. The chain recombines TRBV6-6 with TRBJ2-2; 10 bases are a match to TRBD1. In germline, CDR1 is MNHNY, CDR2 SVGAGI (reference sequence). The CDR3 contains 15 residues. V shed 4 bases, J shed 4 bases, and the junction held 3 bases outside the gene matches. The CDR3 DNA follows: TGTGCCAGCAGTTGGCGGACAGGGGGCACCGGGGAGCTGTTTTTT. Encoded protein: CASSWRTGGTGELFF.

The genes are TRBV27 and TRBJ2-7; D is perhaps TRBD2 (6 bases). Per germline, CDR1 MNHEY and CDR2 SMNVEV (reference sequence). This CDR3 contains 14 residues. V lost 5 bases, J lost 0 bases, and 11 bases lay in between. The CDR3 coding sequence is TGTGCCAGCAGTCATCAGGACTACTCCTACGAGCAGTACTTC. This encodes CASSHQDYSYEQYF.

Notes on this clonotype: The junction departs from the called germline gene at one end, perhaps through a read error. CDR3 protein: CASSLRQDTEAVF. The CDR3 DNA follows: TGTGCCAGCAGCCTCCGACAGGACACTGAAGCTGTCTTT. The chain carries TRBV7-3 and TRBJ1-1, with TRBD1 as a possible D gene (6 bases). The germline CDR1 and CDR2 sequences are SGHTA and FQGTGA. The CDR3 sequence is 13 residues long.